These T cell receptor beta chains were read from a single sample in a study of T cells in Graves' hyperthyroidism and ophthalmopathy. TCRdb used MiXCR to reprocess the multiplex PCR reads, holding one entry per CDR3 protein. The sample consists of some 770,000 distinct CDR3 sequences, about a sixth of them appearing once. Sequencing used blood. These receptors came from a man aged 18 to 30 with Graves' hyperthyroidism. Each CDR3 is given with its conserved first and last residue. D genes are given only for firm matches. Size is omitted from some rows. Given values are once, few, many or a class for expanded clones.

v_call	j_call	d_call	clone_size	cdr3_aa	cdr3_nt
TRBV4-1	TRBJ1-2	NA	few	CASSLMGGRDGYTF	TGCGCCAGCAGTCTTATGGGGGGAAGGGATGGCTACACCTTC
TRBV7-3	TRBJ1-5	NA	many	CASSCTNGQGYNQPQHF	TGTGCCAGCAGCTGTACCAATGGGCAGGGTTACAATCAGCCCCAGCATTTT
TRBV10-3	TRBJ1-2	TRBD1	many	CAIRAGTGGYYYGYTF	TGTGCCATCAGGGCCGGGACAGGGGGATATTACTATGGCTACACCTTC
TRBV27	TRBJ2-7	NA	many	CASSLSGGIGSEQYF	TGTGCCAGCAGTTTATCAGGCGGGATTGGTAGCGAGCAGTACTTC
TRBV7-9	TRBJ2-2	NA	NA	CASSLFMTGELFF	TGTGCCAGCAGCTTATTCATGACCGGGGAGCTGTTTTTT
TRBV20-1	TRBJ2-2	TRBD2	few	CSARVPSGRAGELFF	TGCAGTGCTAGAGTGCCTAGCGGGAGGGCCGGGGAGCTGTTTTTT
TRBV20-1	TRBJ1-4	NA	NA	CSARGVTSTNEKLFF	TGCAGTGCTAGAGGGGTGACTTCAACTAATGAAAAACTGTTTTTT
TRBV28	TRBJ1-1	NA	many	CASSLPGRLNTEAFF	TGTGCCAGCAGCCTACCGGGACGCCTGAACACTGAAGCTTTCTTT
TRBV6-1	TRBJ2-1	TRBD2	many	CASSIPAGASYNEQFF	TGTGCCAGCAGCATCCCCGCGGGAGCCTCATACAATGAGCAGTTCTTC
TRBV2	TRBJ2-3	NA	many	CASSSDGYTDTQYF	TGTGCCAGCAGCTCGGACGGATACACAGATACGCAGTATTTT
TRBV3-1	TRBJ1-1	TRBD1	many	CASSQPRDRGTEAFF	TGTGCCAGCAGCCAACCGCGGGACAGGGGCACTGAAGCTTTCTTT
TRBV7-9	TRBJ2-7	NA	NA	CASSASWGAHHEQYF	TGTGCCAGCAGCGCTTCGTGGGGGGCGCACCACGAGCAGTACTTC
TRBV6-6	TRBJ1-1	NA	NA	CASSYRGYMNTEAFF	TGTGCCAGCAGTTACCGGGGGTATATGAACACTGAAGCTTTCTTT
TRBV2	TRBJ2-7	TRBD2	many	CASSEYTSESYEQYF	TGTGCCAGCAGTGAGTATACTAGCGAGAGCTACGAGCAGTACTTC
TRBV24-1	TRBJ2-7	TRBD2	NA	CATSDSGSRGQYF	TGTGCCACCAGTGATAGCGGGAGTCGCGGGCAGTACTTC
TRBV9	TRBJ1-4	NA	few	CASSPGDEKLFF	TGTGCCAGCAGCCCCGGAGACGAAAAACTGTTTTTT
TRBV28	TRBJ2-5	TRBD2	NA	CASGHSGFYETQYF	TGTGCCAGCGGACATAGCGGGTTCTACGAGACCCAGTACTTC
TRBV11-2	TRBJ2-7	NA	NA	CASSRPAGASYEQYF	TGTGCCAGCAGCCGACCCGCGGGGGCGAGTTACGAGCAGTACTTC
TRBV11-1	TRBJ2-3	NA	many	CASSLAVTDTDTQYF	TGTGCCAGCAGCTTAGCAGTGACTGACACAGATACGCAGTATTTT
TRBV5-1	TRBJ1-3	NA	NA	CASSFGQTSGNTIYF	TGCGCCAGCAGCTTCGGGCAGACCTCTGGAAACACCATATATTTT
TRBV11-1	TRBJ2-1	TRBD2	many	CASSSSALAGGNQGGYNEQFF	TGTGCCAGCAGTTCCTCGGCCCTAGCGGGAGGGAACCAAGGGGGCTACAATGAGCAGTTCTTC
TRBV19	TRBJ2-2	NA	NA	CASSIRNRGTGELFF	TGTGCCAGTAGTATTCGCAATCGGGGTACCGGGGAGCTGTTTTTT
TRBV28	TRBJ2-5	TRBD2	many	CASSPPLGTSGQETQYF	TGTGCCAGCAGTCCACCTCTGGGGACTAGCGGCCAAGAGACCCAGTACTTC
TRBV30	TRBJ1-2	TRBD1	many	CAWSVRTGQGLYGYTF	TGTGCCTGGAGTGTGAGAACGGGACAGGGACTATATGGCTACACCTTC
TRBV5-1	TRBJ2-7	NA	few	CASSLEGLYDEQYF	TGCGCCAGCAGCTTGGAAGGACTTTACGACGAGCAGTACTTC
TRBV12-3/TRBV12-4	TRBJ1-1	NA	many	CASSLGGADTEAFF	TGTGCCAGCAGCCTGGGGGGCGCCGACACTGAAGCTTTCTTT
TRBV7-3	TRBJ2-7	NA	few	CASSLNGGSSYEQYF	TGTGCCAGCAGCCTAAACGGGGGAAGCTCCTACGAGCAGTACTTC
TRBV6-1	TRBJ1-5	NA	many	CASSYAGRNQPQHF	TGTGCCAGCAGTTACGCAGGTCGCAATCAGCCCCAGCATTTT
TRBV9	TRBJ1-1	NA	few	CASSALMSGANTEAFF	TGTGCCAGCAGCGCCCTGATGTCTGGGGCGAACACTGAAGCTTTCTTT
TRBV3-1	TRBJ1-2	NA	many	CASSHNGPNYGYTF	TGTGCCAGCAGCCACAACGGACCTAACTATGGCTACACCTTC
TRBV7-3	TRBJ2-1	TRBD2	many	CASSLQELAGVGEQFF	TGTGCCAGCAGCTTACAAGAACTAGCGGGAGTAGGCGAGCAGTTCTTC
TRBV4-1	TRBJ2-5	NA	NA	CASSPSEAGRQETQYF	TGCGCCAGCAGCCCCTCCGAGGCGGGAAGGCAAGAGACCCAGTACTTC
TRBV3-1	TRBJ1-5	NA	NA	CASSQQGNQPQHF	TGTGCCAGCAGCCAGCAGGGCAATCAGCCCCAGCATTTT
TRBV11-2	TRBJ1-1	NA	many	CASTVDLNTEAFF	TGTGCCAGCACGGTGGATTTGAACACTGAAGCTTTCTTT
TRBV28	TRBJ1-2	NA	many	CASLDSLNYGYTF	TGTGCCAGCCTGGACAGCCTTAACTATGGCTACACCTTC
TRBV7-9	TRBJ2-5	TRBD1	many	CASSLRPTGWETQYF	TGTGCCAGCAGCTTACGTCCGACAGGGTGGGAGACCCAGTACTTC
TRBV6-5	TRBJ1-6	TRBD1	NA	CASSYATGLHSPLHF	TGTGCCAGCAGTTACGCGACAGGGCTCCACTCACCCCTCCACTTT
TRBV28	TRBJ2-3	NA	many	CASSPTDSTSTDTQYF	TGTGCCAGCAGTCCCACGGACAGCACTAGCACAGATACGCAGTATTTT
TRBV27	TRBJ2-1	NA	NA	CASSFQSNVGEQFF	TGTGCCAGCAGTTTCCAAAGTAACGTCGGTGAGCAGTTCTTC
TRBV19	TRBJ2-2	NA	NA	CASSIEGRHTGELFF	TGTGCCAGTAGTATAGAGGGGAGACACACCGGGGAGCTGTTTTTT
TRBV28	TRBJ2-2	TRBD2	NA	CASSPPSGRADTGELFF	TGTGCCAGCAGTCCCCCTAGCGGGAGGGCCGACACCGGGGAGCTGTTTTTT
TRBV12-3/TRBV12-4	TRBJ1-2	NA	NA	CASSPRGRKNGYTF	TGTGCCAGCAGTCCGAGGGGGAGGAAGAATGGCTACACCTTC
TRBV2	TRBJ2-2	NA	few	CASSEPKTASGTGELFF	TGTGCCAGCAGTGAACCCAAGACAGCATCCGGCACCGGGGAGCTGTTTTTT
TRBV28	TRBJ2-7	TRBD1	many	CASSVTGGKQYF	TGTGCCAGCAGTGTCACAGGGGGCAAGCAGTACTTC
TRBV6-2/TRBV6-3	TRBJ1-5	NA	few	CASSGSGIQPQHF	TGTGCCAGCTCAGGGAGTGGGATTCAGCCCCAGCATTTT
TRBV24-1	TRBJ2-3	TRBD2	few	CATRNGRETSTDTQYF	TGTGCCACCCGGAACGGGAGGGAAACTAGCACAGATACGCAGTATTTT
TRBV27	TRBJ1-1	TRBD1	many	CASRTGVVTEAFF	TGTGCCAGCAGGACAGGGGTTGTCACTGAAGCTTTCTTT
TRBV19	TRBJ2-7	TRBD2	few	CASRRTSGIYEQYF	TGTGCCAGTAGGAGGACTAGCGGCATCTACGAGCAGTACTTC
TRBV7-8	TRBJ1-5	NA	many	CASSLDTVYSNQPQHF	TGTGCCAGCAGCTTAGATACAGTATATAGCAATCAGCCCCAGCATTTT
TRBV12-3/TRBV12-4	TRBJ2-7	NA	NA	CASSSSVNSHYEQYF	TGTGCCAGCAGTTCCTCAGTGAACAGCCACTACGAGCAGTACTTC
TRBV28	TRBJ1-2	NA	many	CASSLDRSLGTF	TGTGCCAGCAGTTTAGACCGGTCTTTGGGTACCTTC